This is a list of T cell receptor beta chains from one sample in a study of cytomegalovirus exposure and HLA in healthy donors. Some clones are missing from TCRdb's copy, which holds only in-frame ones; the method was immunoSEQ multiplex PCR. The table shows 150,000 to 200,000 clones, with around 83% occurring only once. Sequencing input: PBMCs. The receptors stem from a girl aged 2 to 9 in good health and CMV-seropositive. The CDR3 runs from the conserved cysteine through the conserved F or W. The D gene is left open where the match is weak. The listing skips clone size in some rows; elsewhere it reads once, few, many or a size class.

d_call,j_call,cdr3_length,clone_size,v_call,cdr3_aa,cdr3_nt
.,TRBJ2-5,14,.,TRBV21-1,CASSKDSSQETQYF,TGTGCCAGCAGCAAAGATAGCAGCCAAGAGACCCAGTACTTC
.,TRBJ2-3,15,.,TRBV5-1,CASSLAATITDTQYF,TGCGCCAGCTCTTTAGCGGCAACTATCACAGATACGCAGTATTTT
TRBD1,TRBJ2-7,14,few,TRBV4-1,CASSPGQGSYEQYF,TGCGCCAGCAGCCCGGGACAGGGGTCCTACGAGCAGTACTTC
.,TRBJ2-3,16,.,TRBV27,CASSPYLREGTDTQYF,TGTGCCAGCAGTCCCTATTTAAGGGAGGGCACAGATACGCAGTATTTT
.,TRBJ1-1,13,.,TRBV5-4,CASRGGQNTEAFF,TGTGCCAGCAGAGGGGGACAGAACACTGAAGCTTTCTTT
.,TRBJ2-7,15,.,TRBV5-1,CASSLGGWYYYEQYF,TGCGCCAGCAGCTTGGGGGGCTGGTATTACTACGAGCAGTACTTC
.,TRBJ1-1,15,.,TRBV5-1,CASSLGLYLNTEAFF,TGCGCCAGCAGCCTTGGGCTGTATTTGAACACTGAAGCTTTCTTT
TRBD1,TRBJ1-5,17,.,TRBV7-9,CASSFWTGGIGNQPQHF,TGTGCCAGCAGCTTTTGGACAGGGGGGATAGGCAATCAGCCCCAGCATTTT
.,TRBJ2-2,12,.,TRBV30,CARVHRHGELFF,TGTGCCCGGGTTCATAGGCACGGGGAGCTGTTTTTT
TRBD1,TRBJ2-1,17,.,TRBV30,CAWSGARRDRAYNEQFF,TGTGCCTGGAGTGGGGCTCGGAGGGACAGGGCCTACAATGAGCAGTTCTTC
.,TRBJ1-5,17,.,TRBV19,CASSRFRGDLRNQPQHF,TGTGCCAGTAGTAGATTTCGAGGAGACCTACGCAATCAGCCCCAGCATTTT
.,TRBJ2-7,13,.,TRBV29-1,CSVVVQFSYEQYF,TGCAGCGTGGTAGTACAGTTTAGCTACGAGCAGTACTTC
TRBD1,TRBJ1-3,14,.,TRBV2,CASSDRVPGNTIYF,TGTGCCAGCAGCGACAGGGTACCCGGAAACACCATATATTTT
.,TRBJ1-5,14,.,TRBV10-2,CASSESRGYQPQHF,TGCGCCAGCAGTGAGTCTCGCGGGTATCAGCCCCAGCATTTT
.,TRBJ2-7,13,.,TRBV27,CASSFRGIYEQYF,TGTGCCAGCAGTTTCAGAGGGATCTACGAGCAGTACTTC
.,TRBJ1-4,14,.,TRBV6-6,CASIPVVLDEKLFF,TGTGCCAGCATCCCGGTGGTCTTAGATGAAAAACTGTTTTTT
TRBD1,TRBJ1-1,14,.,TRBV4-1,CASGQQGVGTEAFF,TGCGCCAGCGGCCAACAGGGGGTTGGAACTGAAGCTTTCTTT
TRBD2,TRBJ2-5,14,once,TRBV27,CASRRSGPTREQYF,TGTGCCAGCCGTCGCAGCGGACCGACGCGGGAGCAGTACTTC
.,TRBJ2-7,17,few,TRBV27,CASRTRTGSPSSYEQYF,TGTGCCAGCAGAACTAGAACGGGCAGCCCGAGCTCCTACGAGCAGTACTTC
.,TRBJ1-1,13,.,TRBV6-6,CASVGGYGTEAFF,TGTGCCAGCGTTGGAGGCTATGGCACTGAAGCTTTCTTT
.,TRBJ2-5,12,few,TRBV2,CASSPNRETQYF,TGTGCCAGCAGTCCTAACCGAGAGACCCAGTACTTC
TRBD2,TRBJ2-7,14,.,TRBV28,CASRARAGGEEQYF,TGTGCCAGCAGGGCGAGGGCGGGAGGGGAGGAGCAGTACTTC
TRBD2,TRBJ2-5,15,.,TRBV7-6,CASSPSGNLGKTQYF,TGTGCCAGCAGCCCCAGCGGGAACTTGGGGAAGACCCAGTACTTC
.,TRBJ1-3,18,.,TRBV12-5,CASVRRGGRRYSGNTIYF,TGTGCTAGTGTCCGACGGGGAGGTAGAAGATACTCTGGAAACACCATATATTTT
.,TRBJ1-2,12,.,TRBV30,CAWSVTRAGYTF,TGTGCCTGGAGTGTAACCAGGGCTGGCTACACCTTC
.,TRBJ1-1,13,.,TRBV4-2,CASSQTPTAEAFF,TGTGCCAGCAGCCAAACTCCGACAGCTGAAGCTTTCTTT
TRBD1,TRBJ2-5,13,.,TRBV29-1,CSVEGRGRKTQYF,TGCAGCGTTGAAGGTAGGGGGCGGAAGACCCAGTACTTC
.,TRBJ2-6,16,medium-sized,TRBV28,CASSLYVGSGANVLTF,TGTGCCAGCAGTTTATACGTCGGCTCTGGGGCCAACGTCCTGACTTTC
TRBD1,TRBJ1-1,13,.,TRBV5-4,CASSVQGGTEAFF,TGTGCCAGCAGCGTCCAGGGGGGAACTGAAGCTTTCTTT
.,TRBJ2-7,16,.,TRBV18,CASSTASGHFSYEQYF,TGTGCCAGCTCAACAGCTTCGGGACACTTCTCCTACGAGCAGTACTTC
TRBD1,TRBJ1-1,14,.,TRBV27,CASSLTGGDLGAFF,TGTGCCAGCAGTTTGACAGGGGGGGATCTGGGAGCTTTCTTT
TRBD1,TRBJ1-2,15,few,TRBV6-6,CASSRTPVGQDGYTF,TGTGCCAGCAGCCGAACCCCCGTCGGACAGGATGGCTACACCTTC
.,TRBJ2-7,15,.,TRBV6-1,CASREERARGYEQYF,TGTGCCAGCAGAGAAGAGAGGGCCAGGGGCTACGAGCAGTACTTC
TRBD2,TRBJ2-5,16,.,TRBV5-4,CASSSPLAGGQETQYF,TGTGCCAGCAGCTCCCCGTTAGCGGGAGGGCAAGAGACCCAGTACTTC
TRBD2,TRBJ2-3,18,.,TRBV28,CASSITSGRALSADTQYF,TGTGCCAGCAGTATAACTAGCGGGAGGGCCCTCAGCGCAGATACGCAGTATTTT
.,TRBJ1-1,13,.,TRBV6-5,CASSFTGGTEAFF,TGTGCCAGCAGTTTTACCGGGGGCACTGAAGCTTTCTTT
TRBD1,TRBJ1-3,19,few,TRBV5-3,CARSLACRTGGPGRNTIYF,TGTGCCAGAAGCTTGGCCTGTAGGACAGGGGGACCTGGAAGAAACACCATATATTTT